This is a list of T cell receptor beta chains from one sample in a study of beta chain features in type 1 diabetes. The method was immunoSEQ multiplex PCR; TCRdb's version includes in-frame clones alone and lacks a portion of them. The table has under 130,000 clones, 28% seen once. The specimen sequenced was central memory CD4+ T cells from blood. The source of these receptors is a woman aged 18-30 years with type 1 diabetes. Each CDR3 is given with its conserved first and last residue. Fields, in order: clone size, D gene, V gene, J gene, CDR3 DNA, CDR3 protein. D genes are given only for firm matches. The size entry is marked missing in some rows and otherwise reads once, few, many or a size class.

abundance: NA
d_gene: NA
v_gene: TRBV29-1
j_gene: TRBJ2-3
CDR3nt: TGCAGCGTTGAAGGGGGGCAGGGCGCAGATACGCAGTATTTT
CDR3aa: CSVEGGQGADTQYF

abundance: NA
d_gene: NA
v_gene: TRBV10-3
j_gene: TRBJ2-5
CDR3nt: TGTGCCATCAGGTCCACGGACAAAGGGGAGACCCAGTACTTC
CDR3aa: CAIRSTDKGETQYF

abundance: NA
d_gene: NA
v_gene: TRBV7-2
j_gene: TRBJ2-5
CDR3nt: TGTGCCAGCAGCTACAGGGTGGGGCAAGAGACCCAGTACTTC
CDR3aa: CASSYRVGQETQYF

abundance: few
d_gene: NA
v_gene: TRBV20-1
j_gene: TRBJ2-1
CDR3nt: TGCAGTGCTAGAGAATCTCAGGAGCAGTTCTTC
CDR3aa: CSARESQEQFF

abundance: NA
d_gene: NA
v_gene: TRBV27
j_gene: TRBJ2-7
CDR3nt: TGTGCCAGCAGAGACCGGGATCCCCACGAGCAGTACTTC
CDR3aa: CASRDRDPHEQYF

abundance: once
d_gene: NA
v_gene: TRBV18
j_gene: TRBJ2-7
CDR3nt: TGTGCCAGCTCACCACGACAGGATTCCTACGAGCAGTACTTC
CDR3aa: CASSPRQDSYEQYF

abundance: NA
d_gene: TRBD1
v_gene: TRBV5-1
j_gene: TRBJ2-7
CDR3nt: TGCGCCAGCAGCTTAACAGGGGGCATCTACGAGCAGTACTTC
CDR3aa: CASSLTGGIYEQYF

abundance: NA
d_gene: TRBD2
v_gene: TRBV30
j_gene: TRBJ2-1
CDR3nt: TGTGCCTGGAGTGCGCCGGGACTAGACTCCTACAATGAGCAGTTCTTC
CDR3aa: CAWSAPGLDSYNEQFF

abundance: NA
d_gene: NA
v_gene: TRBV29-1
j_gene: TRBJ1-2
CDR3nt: TGCAGCGTTCCAGAGGCGGCCTACACCTTC
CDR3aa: CSVPEAAYTF

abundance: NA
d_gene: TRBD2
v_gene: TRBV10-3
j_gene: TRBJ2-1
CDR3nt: TGTGCCATCAGTGAGTCAGCGGGAATCTCCTACAATGAGCAGTTCTTC
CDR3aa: CAISESAGISYNEQFF

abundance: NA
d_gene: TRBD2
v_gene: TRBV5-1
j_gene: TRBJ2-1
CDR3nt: TGCGCCAGCAGCTTAGTGGGTAGCGGGAGTATAAATGAGCAGTTCTTC
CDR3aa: CASSLVGSGSINEQFF

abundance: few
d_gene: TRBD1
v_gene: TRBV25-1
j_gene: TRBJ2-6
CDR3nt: TGTGCCAGCAGTCGGGACAGGGGGCTTTCCTCTGGGGCCAACGTCCTGACTTTC
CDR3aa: CASSRDRGLSSGANVLTF

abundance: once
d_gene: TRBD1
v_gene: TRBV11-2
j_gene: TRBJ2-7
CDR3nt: TGTGCCAGCAGCTTAGGAGGACAGGGGGCGCGGTACGAGCAGTACTTC
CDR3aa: CASSLGGQGARYEQYF